Listed below are T cell receptor beta chains from one sample, sequenced in a study of T cells in narcolepsy. The data were produced by immunoSEQ multiplex PCR, yet TCRdb's version contains in-frame clones alone and is incomplete. The sample lists some 34,000 clones; more than 65% were seen once. The sample consisted of memory (CD45RA-) CD4+ T cells from blood. The receptors were sampled from a human donor in good health. Each CDR3 is given with its conserved first and last residue. The D gene is left open where the match is weak. Some rows have no size entry. The others give once, few or many, or a class for an expanded clone.

>TRBJ1-2|TRBV30|-|-|12
TGTGCGAAGTCGGGAGGGCCCTATGGCTACACCTTC
CAKSGGPYGYTF
>TRBJ2-7|TRBV11-3|-|-|12
TGTGCCAGCAGCCCGGGGGTGGACGAGCAGTACTTC
CASSPGVDEQYF
>TRBJ2-5|TRBV18|-|TRBD2|16
TGTGCCAGCTCACCACTCCCTAGCGGAGGTCAAGAGACCCAGTACTTC
CASSPLPSGGQETQYF
>TRBJ1-4|TRBV6-1|few|TRBD1|15
TGTGCCAGCAGTGAAGAGACAGGGAACAATGAAAAACTGTTTTTT
CASSEETGNNEKLFF
>TRBJ1-1|TRBV5-4|-|-|14
TGTGCCAGCAGCCTCCGGATGGGGGGCACTGAAGCTTTCTTT
CASSLRMGGTEAFF
>TRBJ2-5|TRBV5-4|few|-|13
TGTGCCAGCAGCTCGGGGTGGGGAGAGACCCAGTACTTC
CASSSGWGETQYF
>TRBJ1-1|TRBV20-1|-|-|11
TGCAGTGCTAGGGCTGGGGCTGGAGCTTTCTTT
CSARAGAGAFF
>TRBJ1-1|TRBV5-1|-|-|14
TGCGCCAGCAGCTTGGCCGCGAAGGGGAGTGAAGCTTTCTTT
CASSLAAKGSEAFF
>TRBJ1-1|TRBV6-1|-|-|12
TGTGCCAGCGATCGGGGCGAGCCTGAAGCTTTCTTT
CASDRGEPEAFF
>TRBJ1-1|TRBV7-2|-|-|14
TGTGCCAGCAGCGGAGGAGCCAGGCAATGGGGGGCTTTCTTT
CASSGGARQWGAFF
>TRBJ2-7|TRBV28|-|-|14
TGTGCCAGCAGTTTGGGGGTTCCCATCTACGAGCAGTACTTC
CASSLGVPIYEQYF
>TRBJ1-4|TRBV4-1|few|-|15
TGCGCCAGCAGCCAAGACCAGGGGAGGCGTGAAAAACTGTTTTTT
CASSQDQGRREKLFF
>TRBJ1-2|TRBV19|-|-|12
TGTGCCACATCAGGAGGGCACTATGGCTACACCTTC
CATSGGHYGYTF
>TRBJ1-2|TRBV15|-|-|11
TGTGCCACCAGCCCCGGATATGGCTACACCTTC
CATSPGYGYTF
>TRBJ1-1|TRBV18|-|-|12
TGTGCCAGCTCCCAGGGGAACACTGAAGCTTTCTTT
CASSQGNTEAFF
>TRBJ1-2|TRBV10-3|-|TRBD1|14
TGTGCCATCAGTGAAGGGACAGGACTCTATGGCTACACCTTC
CAISEGTGLYGYTF
>TRBJ2-5|TRBV2|-|TRBD1|14
TGTGCCAGCAGCCGAGGCAGGGGGAGCGAGACCCAGTACTTC
CASSRGRGSETQYF